The sequence of this T cell receptor beta chain was determined in a study of cytomegalovirus exposure and HLA in healthy donors. Broader study findings: Certain sequence variants were highly shared and formed a cluster, and this cluster was likely a sequencing artifact. Highest at DRB1 and lowest at HLA-C, TCR association rates differed among HLA loci in a later analysis. Associated with HLA alleles at 0.05 false discovery rate in a later analysis were 16,951 TCR beta sequences. One variant, a missense change in DCLRE1C, was linked in a later analysis to TCR beta V- and J-gene trimming.

The PCR was carried out with 60 Vbeta primers and 13 Jbeta primers. The data were produced by immunoSEQ multiplex PCR, yet TCRdb's version contains in-frame clones alone and is incomplete. The table has about 150,000 clones, almost 80% seen once. This clone was detected only a few times. Its antigen is undetermined. Germline trimming cut 3 bases from V and 5 bases from J; bases unmatched to any gene: 2. The V gene's germline CDR1 is LNHDA and CDR2 SQIVND (reference sequence). The CDR3 has 14 residues. J is TRBJ2-7 and V is TRBV19; TRBD2 matches 12 bases. This clonotype originated in a male donor in good health and CMV-seronegative. The sample taken for sequencing was PBMCs. CDR3 in amino acids: CASSMTSGSNEQYF. The CDR3 DNA is TGTGCCAGTAGTATGACTAGCGGGAGTAACGAGCAGTACTTC.